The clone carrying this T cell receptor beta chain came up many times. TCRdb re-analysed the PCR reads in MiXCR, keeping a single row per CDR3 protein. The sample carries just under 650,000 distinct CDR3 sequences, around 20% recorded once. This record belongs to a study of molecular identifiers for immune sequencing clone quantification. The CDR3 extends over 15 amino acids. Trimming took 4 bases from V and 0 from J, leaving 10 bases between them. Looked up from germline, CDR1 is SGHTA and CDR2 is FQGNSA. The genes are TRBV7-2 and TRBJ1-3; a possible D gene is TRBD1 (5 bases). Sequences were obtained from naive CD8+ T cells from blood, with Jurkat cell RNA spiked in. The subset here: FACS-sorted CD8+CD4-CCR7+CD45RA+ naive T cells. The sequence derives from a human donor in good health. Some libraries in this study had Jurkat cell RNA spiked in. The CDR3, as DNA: TGTGCCAGCAGCTCGGGACGTAGCTCTGGAAACACCATATATTTT. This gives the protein CASSSGRSSGNTIYF.